These 4 T cell receptor beta chains were sequenced from one sample in a study of cytomegalovirus exposure and HLA in healthy donors. The PCR had 60 Vbeta and 13 Jbeta primers. Here immunoSEQ multiplex PCR was the method, and the copy in TCRdb shows in-frame clones only, minus some. Its clone listing holds approximately 210,000 clones. Sequenced input: PBMCs. The receptors originated from a woman in her twenties or thirties in good health and CMV-seropositive.

The chain is built from TRBV19 and TRBJ2-7; D unresolved. The germline V gene has CDR1 LNHDA and CDR2 SQIVND (reference sequence). The CDR3 is 14 residues long. With 3 bases removed from V and 4 bases from J, the gap between germline ends came to 13 bases. DNA for the CDR3: TGTGCCAGTAGTATTAGAGAGGCACTTTACGAGCAGTACTTC. This sequence encodes CASSIREALYEQYF.

This chain links TRBV9 with TRBJ1-2, with TRBD1 matching over 9 bases. V lost 3 bases, J lost 5 bases, and 11 bases stayed unmatched. Germline lookup yields CDR1 SGDLS and CDR2 YYNGEE. The CDR3 sequence is 16 residues long. CDR3 in amino acids: CASSAGGGQGAYGYTF. Here the CDR3 DNA reads TGTGCCAGCAGCGCCGGGGGGGGACAGGGTGCGTATGGCTACACCTTC. The complete variable domain, with remaining parts taken from reference TRBV9 and TRBJ1-2, reads DSGVTQTPKHLITATGQRVTLRCSPRSGDLSVYWYQQSLDQGLQFLIQYYNGEERAKGNILERFSAQQFPDLHSELNLSSLELGDSALYFCASSAGGGQGAYGYTFGSGTRLTVV.

The chain links TRBV5-1 to TRBJ1-1; TRBD1 is a possible D gene (6 bases). This CDR3 comprises 12 residues. Between the trimmed V and J ends, which lost 4 bases and 13 bases, there was a span of 17 bases. Germline V lookup: CDR1 SGHRS, CDR2 YFSETQ. CDR3 loop: CASSIGQPRLFF. The CDR3 DNA sequence: TGCGCCAGCAGCATAGGACAGCCTCGACTTTTCTTT.

V usage is TRBV10-3 and J usage is TRBJ2-5; TRBD1 matches 7 bases. In germline, CDR1 is ENHRY, CDR2 SYGVKD. The CDR3 runs to 14 residues. With V trimmed by 8 bases and J by 1 base, 7 bases remained unmatched. This CDR3 is CAIGTGDIQETQYF. The CDR3 DNA is TGTGCCATCGGAACAGGGGACATCCAAGAGACCCAGTACTTC.